This T cell receptor (beta chain) is from a study of T cell responses to AZD1222 COVID-19 vaccine (dated by TCRdb to the early 2020s). Study-level background: AZD1222 recipients given second doses at about 4 weeks or at about 12 weeks were pooled, since spike-specific TCR depth and breadth were not found to differ between the two schedules. A total of 233 trial participants underwent TCR sequencing, of whom 200 to 220 had received two doses of AZD1222 and some 25 had received two doses of the MenACWY control vaccine. Enrollment into the trials was organized by age into subgroups of 18-55, 56-69 and 70-plus years, and those subgroups contained roughly 140, 27 and 60 TCR-sequenced participants, respectively. What the study reported, not specific to this receptor: Conclusions about previously exposed vaccinees are limited because only six or seven AZD1222 recipients were SARS-CoV-2 seropositive at baseline. Most participants were white British and females outnumbered males, and the authors suggested that clonal diversity may have been underestimated. Because no day 14 peak-response samples were available, repertoires were characterized only after the peak T cell response. Nearly half of unique spike-specific TCRs reportedly recognized epitopes outside regions mutated in the B.1.351 and B.1.1.7 variants. CD4 TCRs associated with the vaccine covered the entire spike protein, and the dominant responses were in regions 160-218 and 743-854. Spike-specific TCR breadth and depth rose significantly after two AZD1222 doses compared with day 0 and with MenACWY recipients. The 56-69-year group was small, and its depth increase did not reach significance, likely because of low power.

The sample's time point label is to be understood as: baseline before first vaccination. Vaccinee samples came from UK trials COV001 and COV002, including a single-blind randomized controlled phase 2/3 trial of AZD1222 (ChAdOx1 nCoV-19) in healthy adults. For TCRbeta chain sequencing, PBMC samples were collected from trial participants at day 0 and at day 28 after the second dose. The CDR3 regions of human TCRbeta chains were analyzed by immunosequencing. Per the authors' processing: Repertoire TCRs were matched against a reference library of SARS-CoV-2-specific TCRs generated with the MIRA antigen-specificity platform. Breadth meant the fraction of unique TCRs that were SARS-CoV-2-associated, whereas depth meant the fraction of total T cells that were SARS-CoV-2-associated. Using the MIRA data, each spike-specific TCR was assigned both to the spike region to which the TCR was reactive and to a CD4 or CD8 class. Log10-transformed breadth and depth values were compared by one-way ANOVA with Sidak's multiple comparisons tests. The source is immuneACCESS, and TCRdb retained only in-frame sequences with V and J called. Part of the clones is not carried over; for the studies checked, unresolved V genes explain less than half of this, and the remainder is unexplained. D and trimming were read from the DNA, whereas the V and J calls and clone size are those reported in that table. This sample has about 180,000 clones in its table, and 85% to 90% of those were observed once. The ten largest clones take up 6.9% of the sample.

From a lookup of the germline V gene, CDR1 and CDR2 are LGHNA and YSLEER. V sheds 0 bases and J sheds 3 bases, leaving 12 bases between their ends. The CDR3 runs 15 amino acids, cysteine and phenylalanine included. CDR3 DNA only is kept here, 45 bases in frame from base 1. Details on this clone: Its antigen is still unknown. Base qualities are not recorded, but no much larger clone differs from it by a single base.

The chain employs TRBV4-3 and TRBJ2-7, with a weak D call of TRBD1 (7 bases match). Sequenced here: peripheral blood, sampled on day 0 of AZD1222 vaccination. The clonotype originates from an adult in good health. CDR3 reads: CASSQDSGDSYEQYF. The nucleotide sequence reads TGCGCCAGCAGCCAAGATTCGGGGGACAGCTACGAGCAGTACTTC.